This is a list of T cell receptor beta chains from one sample in a study of shared clonotypes between healthy human individuals. Produced via immunoSEQ multiplex PCR; TCRdb's table is partial and in-frame only. The data hold 450,000 to 500,000 clones, with 78% observed a single time. Sequencing input: PBMCs. The receptors were gathered from a woman aged 40 to 55 in good health. Some clones in this sample may be carry-over from other donors' samples. CDR3s include the opening cysteine and the closing phenylalanine or tryptophan. D genes are given only for firm matches. Clone size is given for some rows only: seen once, a few or many times, or a class if the clone is expanded.

NA,NA,TRBV5-1,TRBJ1-1,TGCGCCAGCAGCTTGGCTTCCGGGGGCGGTGAAGCTTTCTTT,CASSLASGGGEAFF
NA,NA,TRBV6-6,TRBJ2-7,TGTGCCAGCAGTTACGCCTTGGGATCGTCCTACGAGCAGTACTTC,CASSYALGSSYEQYF
NA,NA,TRBV7-2,TRBJ1-4,TGTGCCAGCAGCTTAGTCGGCGCAACTAATGAAAAACTGTTTTTT,CASSLVGATNEKLFF
NA,NA,TRBV11-3,TRBJ2-7,TGTGCCAGCAGCTTAGTAGGTGACGAGCAGTGCTTC,CASSLVGDEQCF
NA,NA,TRBV5-8,TRBJ2-2,TGTGCCAGCAGCTTGATAAGTCCCACCGGGGAGCTGTTTTTT,CASSLISPTGELFF
TRBD2,NA,TRBV6-5,TRBJ2-5,TGTGCCAGCAGTTACTCGAGCGGGGTTGGGGAGACCCAGTACTTC,CASSYSSGVGETQYF
NA,NA,TRBV2,TRBJ1-5,TGTGCCACCCAAGCGGATAGCAATCAGCCCCAGCATTTT,CATQADSNQPQHF
TRBD2,few,TRBV28,TRBJ2-7,TGTGCCAGCACCCTTAGCGGGAGTAGTTCCTACGAGCAGTACTTC,CASTLSGSSSYEQYF
TRBD2,few,TRBV7-2,TRBJ2-7,TGTGCCAGCAGCCCTGACCTAGCGGGAGGTGGCGAGCAGTACTTC,CASSPDLAGGGEQYF
TRBD1,NA,TRBV19,TRBJ2-1,TGTGCCAGTGGAAGACAGGGGCCCTACAATGAGCAGTTCTTC,CASGRQGPYNEQFF
TRBD2,NA,TRBV10-2,TRBJ2-1,TGCGCCAGCAGTGAGTCGCGATTTGGTAGCGGGAGAGTTATGGACAATGAGCAGTTCTTC,CASSESRFGSGRVMDNEQFF
NA,NA,TRBV28,TRBJ1-5,TGTGCCAGCAGTTTAATTTCGGATAATCAGCCCCAGCATTTT,CASSLISDNQPQHF
NA,NA,TRBV9,TRBJ2-5,TGTGCCAGCAGCGTAGGGGATAGAGCGGATCAAGAGACCCAGTACTTC,CASSVGDRADQETQYF
NA,NA,TRBV14,TRBJ2-1,TGTGCCAGCAGCACCGACCTCTACGGTTGGGACAATGAGCAGTTCTTC,CASSTDLYGWDNEQFF
NA,NA,TRBV25-1,TRBJ1-1,TGTGCCAGCAGTCCCCCTCGGGGGAGCACTGAAGCTTTCTTT,CASSPPRGSTEAFF
NA,once,TRBV5-1,TRBJ2-2,TGCGCCAGCAGCTCGGACAGACCCACCGGGGAGCTGTTTTTT,CASSSDRPTGELFF
NA,many,TRBV28,TRBJ2-7,TGTGCCAGCGGACGGCCTGACTTCGAGCAGTACTTC,CASGRPDFEQYF
NA,NA,TRBV5-5,TRBJ2-7,TGTGCCAGCAGCTTGGACCCTGGGACTCGGACGGGGCTGGTCTACGAGCAGTACTTC,CASSLDPGTRTGLVYEQYF
NA,NA,TRBV10-3,TRBJ2-5,TGTGCCATCAGTGAGACCCTGACGACAGGCATCCAAGAGACCCAGTACTTC,CAISETLTTGIQETQYF
NA,NA,TRBV6-1,TRBJ2-2,TGTGCCAGCAGTTTACTCCCCAACACCGGGGAGCTGTTTTTT,CASSLLPNTGELFF
TRBD1,NA,TRBV2,TRBJ2-1,TGTGCCAGCAGTGGGCCAGGTTTGGGCGGGACAGGCAATGAGCAGTTCTTC,CASSGPGLGGTGNEQFF
TRBD2,NA,TRBV7-8,TRBJ2-3,TGTGCCAGCAGCTTACGGGGTAGACTAGCGACCTTCACAGATACGCAGTATTTT,CASSLRGRLATFTDTQYF
NA,NA,TRBV11-3,TRBJ1-1,TGTGCCAGCAGCCTCGGAGGGAACACTGAAGCTTTCTTT,CASSLGGNTEAFF
NA,NA,TRBV10-3,TRBJ2-4,TGTGCCATCAGTGAAGGTACAGGGTACGACAAAAACATTCAGTACTTC,CAISEGTGYDKNIQYF
NA,NA,TRBV28,TRBJ2-7,TGTGCCAGCAGTCGACAGGCCTACGAGCAGTACTTC,CASSRQAYEQYF
NA,NA,TRBV7-2,TRBJ2-5,TGTGCCAGCAGCTTACCCAGGGGCGGGGAGACCCAGTACTTC,CASSLPRGGETQYF
NA,NA,TRBV11-2,TRBJ1-2,TGTGCCAGCAGGACCCCGGGGAGGGTCTATGGCTACACCTTC,CASRTPGRVYGYTF
NA,NA,TRBV4-2,TRBJ2-3,TGTGCCAGCAGCCATACCGGTAGTATAGATACGCAGTATTTT,CASSHTGSIDTQYF
NA,NA,TRBV2,TRBJ1-1,TGTGCCAGCAGTGAATATCAGGTGTCGAACACTGAAGCTTTCTTT,CASSEYQVSNTEAFF
TRBD2,many,TRBV11-2,TRBJ2-1,TGTGCCAGCAGCTTACGGACTAGCGGGAGCAATGAGCAGTTCTTC,CASSLRTSGSNEQFF
NA,NA,TRBV10-3,TRBJ2-1,TGTGCCATCAGTTGGACGGAAGATTACAATGAGCAGTTCTTC,CAISWTEDYNEQFF
TRBD2,NA,TRBV7-3,TRBJ2-1,TGTGCCAGCAGCTTAACGACGCTAGCGGGCGGCAATGAGCAGTTCTTC,CASSLTTLAGGNEQFF
NA,few,TRBV6-6,TRBJ2-7,TGTGCCAGCAGTTCCTCGACCTACGAGCAGTACTTC,CASSSSTYEQYF
TRBD1,NA,TRBV7-2,TRBJ1-2,TGTGCCAGCAGCTTAGCGAGGGGACAGGGGTATGGCTACACCTTC,CASSLARGQGYGYTF
NA,once,TRBV2,TRBJ2-1,TGTGCCAACTTACGGCCACTACCTGGGGATGAGCAGTTCTTC,CANLRPLPGDEQFF
NA,NA,TRBV4-3,TRBJ2-7,TGCGCCAGCAGCCAAGCCAATTTCCTGGGCGAGCAGTACTTC,CASSQANFLGEQYF
NA,NA,TRBV29-1,TRBJ1-3,TGCAGCGTTGTAATACAGGGCTCTGGAAACACCATATATTTT,CSVVIQGSGNTIYF
NA,NA,TRBV7-9,TRBJ1-1,TGTGCCAGCAGCCCCGCGACAGCGATCATGAACACTGAAGCTTTCTTT,CASSPATAIMNTEAFF
TRBD2,few,TRBV15,TRBJ2-3,TGTGCCACCAGCCCGGGAGGGGACCCAGATACGCAGTATTTT,CATSPGGDPDTQYF
TRBD2,NA,TRBV6-1,TRBJ2-7,TGTGCCAGCGGGACTAGCGAAACCTACGAGCAGTACTTC,CASGTSETYEQYF
NA,NA,TRBV19,TRBJ2-5,TGTGCCAGTAGGAACAGCGGACAAGAGACCCAGTACTTC,CASRNSGQETQYF
TRBD2,NA,TRBV6-1,TRBJ2-1,TGTGCCAGCAGTGAAGTGGCTAGCGGGACCATTTACAATGAGCAGTTCTTC,CASSEVASGTIYNEQFF